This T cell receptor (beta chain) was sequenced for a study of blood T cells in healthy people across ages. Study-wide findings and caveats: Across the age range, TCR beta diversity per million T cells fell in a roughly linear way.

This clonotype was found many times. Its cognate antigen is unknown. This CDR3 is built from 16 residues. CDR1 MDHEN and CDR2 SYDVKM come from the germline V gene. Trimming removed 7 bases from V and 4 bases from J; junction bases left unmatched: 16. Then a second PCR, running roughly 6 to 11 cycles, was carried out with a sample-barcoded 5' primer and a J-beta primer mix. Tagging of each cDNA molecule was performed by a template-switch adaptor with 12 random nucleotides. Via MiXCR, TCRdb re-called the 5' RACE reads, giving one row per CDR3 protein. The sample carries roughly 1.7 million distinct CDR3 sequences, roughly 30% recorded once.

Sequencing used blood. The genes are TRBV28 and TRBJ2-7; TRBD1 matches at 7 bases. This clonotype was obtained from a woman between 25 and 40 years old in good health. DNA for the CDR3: TGTGCCAGCAATCCCACCGGCAAGGGGGCAATATACGAGCAGTACTTC. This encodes CASNPTGKGAIYEQYF.